This T cell receptor beta chain was profiled in a study of T cell changes during pregnancy in multiple sclerosis. V lost 3 bases to trimming and J lost 5 bases, with 23 bases between them. This CDR3 comprises 17 residues. The germline gives CDR1 MNHNS, CDR2 SASEGT. TCRdb's table, derived via immunoSEQ multiplex PCR, lists solely in-frame clones and lacks some. The sample shows some 43,000 clones, 90% of them seen only once. The gene calls are TRBV6-1 and TRBJ2-7, with a possible D match to TRBD1 (5 bases). This TCR derives from a female donor with multiple sclerosis, enrolled in a pregnancy study. This material consisted of CD8+ T cells from peripheral blood mononuclear cells, taken in the first trimester of pregnancy. Here the CDR3 reads CASSDDRQLRLTDEQYF. CDR3 in DNA: TGTGCCAGCAGTGACGACCGACAGTTACGGTTAACCGACGAGCAGTACTTC.